The clone carrying this T cell receptor beta chain has just a few counts. Its antigen is undetermined. This specimen belongs to a study of early T cells in non-severe SARS-CoV-2 infection. About the research overall: Sequencing targeted bulk RNA from unsorted whole blood, leaving chains unpaired.

The study, taken as a whole, reports: In VDJdb matching, anti-spike CD8 responses were favored while private and CD4 specificities went missing.

Trimming cost V 5 bases and J 3 bases; bases outside gene matches: 8. The germline gives CDR1 SGHAT, CDR2 FQNNGV. The CDR3 has 17 residues. Unique molecular identifiers were affixed to single, distinct cDNA molecules. Using its own MiXCR run on the 5' RACE reads, TCRdb lists one record per CDR3 protein. The sample lists 60,000 or so distinct CDR3 sequences, about a tenth occurring once. This receptor was identified in an adult who was a healthcare worker with PCR-confirmed SARS-CoV-2 infection or an uninfected control (not recorded which). Material: whole blood. The V and J genes are TRBV11-2 and TRBJ2-1; 12 nucleotides agree with TRBD2. Here the CDR3 reads CASSPLAGGRHYNEQFF. The CDR3, as DNA: TGTGCCAGCAGCCCACTAGCGGGGGGTCGGCACTACAATGAGCAGTTCTTC.